Below are 22 T cell receptor beta chains sequenced from a single sample in a study of cytomegalovirus exposure and HLA in healthy donors. It was with 60 Vbeta and 13 Jbeta primers that the PCR ran. The repertoire was sequenced with immunoSEQ multiplex PCR; TCRdb's copy has only in-frame clones and lacks some. The data hold around 160,000 clones, with approximately 80% observed a single time. The sequenced material came from PBMCs. These receptors were obtained from a young man in good health and CMV-seropositive.

V gene TRBV5-1 combines with J gene TRBJ2-3, with 7 bases identical to TRBD1. Looked up from germline, CDR1 is SGHRS and CDR2 is YFSETQ. The CDR3 has 15 residues. V was clipped by 4 bases and J by 3 bases; unmatched bases: 8. As DNA, the CDR3 is TGCGCCAGCAGCCCGGGACAGTCCCTAACAGATACGCAGTATTTT. Its translation: CASSPGQSLTDTQYF.

This sequence joins TRBV21-1 and TRBJ1-4; TRBD1 is the table's D call and was not checked against the DNA. TRBV21-1 is described as a pseudogene. This CDR3 spans 11 amino acids. CDR3 protein: CASSKVGQCYF. The CDR3 DNA sequence: TGTGCCAGCAGCAAAGTGGGACAGTGTTATTTT.

The chain employs TRBV27 and TRBJ2-7; no definite D call. The germline V gene has CDR1 MNHEY and CDR2 SMNVEV (reference sequence). The V end lost 6 bases, the J end lost 2 bases, and 26 bases lay between the germline ends. The CDR3 sequence is 18 residues long. The CDR3 region is CASSPSIFVAGKTYEQYF. For the CDR3, the DNA is TGTGCCAGCAGCCCATCCATCTTTGTCGCAGGAAAGACCTACGAGCAGTACTTC.

A single count supports this clone. The chain uses TRBV7-2 and TRBJ2-3; TRBD2 matches at 11 bases. J gave up 7 bases and V 4 bases, and 7 bases lay outside the gene matches. The CDR3 length is 15 residues. CDR1 and CDR2 (germline): SGHTA, FQGNSA. Here the CDR3 DNA reads TGTGCCAGCAGCTCCACTAGCGGGAGCCGGTATACGCAGTATTTT. Translating it yields CASSSTSGSRYTQYF. The variable domain in full, with the rest retrieved from reference TRBV7-2 and TRBJ2-3, is GAGVSQSPSNKVTEKGKDVELRCDPISGHTALYWYRQSLGQGLEFLIYFQGNSAPDKSGLPSDRFSAERTGGSVSTLTIQRTQQEDSAVYLCASSSTSGSRYTQYFGPGTRLTVL.

The CDR3 region has the DNA TGTGCCAGCAGTTTAACCACGGGACAGGTGGCCACCTTC. Translation: CASSLTTGQVATF. This rearrangement joins TRBV6-1 to TRBJ1-2; TRBD1 agrees at 8 bases. The junction had 12 bases not matched to a gene; V was cut back by 5 bases and J by 13 bases. Germline assignment: CDR1 MNHNS and CDR2 SASEGT. This CDR3 is built from 13 residues.

This chain connects TRBV14 to TRBJ2-1; D is unclear. Trimming removed 4 bases from V and 6 bases from J, with 10 bases in between. The CDR3 totals 13 residues. Germline V CDR1 and CDR2: SGHDN, FVKESK. The CDR3 DNA sequence: TGTGCCAGCAGCCCCGACTCGTTCAATGAGCAGTTCTTC. Protein sequence: CASSPDSFNEQFF.

This chain links TRBV28 with TRBJ1-1, with 7 bases aligning to TRBD1. This CDR3 has 14 residues. The trim removed 8 bases at V and 0 bases at J, leaving 6 bases unmatched. Looked up from germline, CDR1 is MDHEN and CDR2 is SYDVKM. CDR3 protein: CASVKGQLNTEAFF. The CDR3 DNA is TGTGCCAGCGTTAAGGGACAGTTGAACACTGAAGCTTTCTTT.

This clone appeared a few times. The missing conserved phenylalanine or tryptophan at the end of this CDR3 makes a read error likely. This chain links TRBV6-5 with TRBJ1-6, with 10 bases lining up with TRBD1. The CDR3 runs to 16 residues. The V gene end was trimmed by 4 bases and the J gene end by 8 bases; junction bases not matched to a gene: 8. CDR1 and CDR2 (germline): MNHEY, SVGAGI. The CDR3 spells CASSLGKTGGYSPLHL. As DNA, the CDR3 is TGTGCCAGCAGTTTGGGAAAGACAGGGGGCTATTCACCCCTCCACCTT.

The V and J genes are TRBV2 and TRBJ1-1; D ambiguous. The CDR3 consists of 15 residues. Trimming removed 6 bases from V and 4 bases from J, with 18 bases in between. CDR1 is SNHLY and CDR2 is FYNNEI in the germline V gene. The CDR3 is CASRADVRAGTEAFF. Here the CDR3 DNA reads TGTGCCAGCAGGGCCGATGTGAGGGCGGGCACTGAAGCTTTCTTT.

A word on this clone: Other DNA sequences of this sample code for an identical CDR3. V is TRBV20-1 and J is TRBJ2-7; maybe TRBD2 (5 bases). This CDR3 spans 11 amino acids. V dropped 3 bases and J dropped 5 bases, with 8 bases sitting between them. Germline CDR1 and CDR2: DFQATT and SNEGSKA (reference sequence). The CDR3 protein is CSASPGDEQYF. DNA of the CDR3: TGCAGTGCTAGCCCCGGGGACGAGCAGTACTTC.

The V call is TRBV6-1, the J call TRBJ1-2, with D perhaps TRBD1 (6 bases). The CDR3 runs 12 residues. V gave up 7 bases and J gave up 5 bases, with 11 bases separating them. CDR1 is MNHNS and CDR2 is SASEGT in the germline V gene. CDR3 in amino acids: CASTNREYGYTF. The CDR3, as DNA: TGTGCCAGCACCAACAGGGAATATGGCTACACCTTC.

This clone has a single count. V and J are TRBV5-1 and TRBJ2-7, with 8 bases matching TRBD2. The CDR3 has 15 residues. Germline V gene data show CDR1 as SGHRS and CDR2 as YFSETQ. The trim removed 4 bases at V and 5 bases at J, leaving 11 bases unmatched. CDR3 residues: CASSTGGAGINEQYF. The CDR3 region has the DNA TGCGCCAGCAGCACGGGAGGGGCGGGGATCAACGAGCAGTACTTC. Variable domain in full (rest from reference TRBV5-1 and TRBJ2-7): KAGVTQTPRYLIKTRGQQVTLSCSPISGHRSVSWYQQTPGQGLQFLFEYFSETQRNKGNFPGRFSGRQFSNSRSEMNVSTLELGDSALYLCASSTGGAGINEQYFGPGTRLTVT.

This chain links TRBV18 with TRBJ2-7, with D possibly matching TRBD1 (6 bases). The germline CDR1 and CDR2 sequences are KGHSH and LQKENI. The CDR3 spans 15 residues. The V end was cut by 3 bases, the J end by 3 bases, with 15 bases between. This CDR3 is CASSPQEDRYYEQYF. The CDR3 DNA is TGTGCCAGCTCACCCCAAGAGGACAGATACTACGAGCAGTACTTC.

V usage is TRBV25-1 and J usage is TRBJ1-5, with TRBD1 matching over 7 bases. The CDR3 has 16 amino acids. Germline V gene data show CDR1 as MGHDK and CDR2 as SYGVNS. J gave up 6 bases and V 4 bases, and 12 bases lay outside the gene matches. The DNA of the CDR3 is TGTGCCAGCAGTGGAAGGGACAGTGTCGTAGGTCAGCCCCAGCATTTT. Encoded protein: CASSGRDSVVGQPQHF. The full variable domain, completed using reference TRBV25-1 and TRBJ1-5, is EADIYQTPRYLVIGTGKKITLECSQTMGHDKMYWYQQDPGMELHLIHYSYGVNSTEKGDLSSESTVSRIRTEHFPLTLESARPSHTSQYLCASSGRDSVVGQPQHFGDGTRLSIL.

The chain recombines TRBV7-8 with TRBJ1-5; the match to TRBD1 covers 7 bases. The CDR3 covers 14 residues. V shed 6 bases and J 7 bases; nucleotides not matched to a gene: 9. Germline CDR1 and CDR2: SGHVS and FQNEAQ. The CDR3 is CASRRDRAGQPQHF. The DNA of the CDR3 is TGTGCCAGCAGACGCGACAGGGCTGGACAGCCCCAGCATTTT.

This chain connects TRBV14 to TRBJ2-5; 10 bases line up with TRBD1. Per the germline V gene, CDR1 is SGHDN and CDR2 is FVKESK. Trimming at V came to 4 bases and at J to 5 bases, leaving 7 bases not matched to a gene. This CDR3 spans 15 amino acids. CDR3 sequence reads: CASSPETGGRETQYF. The CDR3 DNA reads as TGTGCCAGCAGCCCCGAGACAGGGGGCCGGGAGACCCAGTACTTC.

The rearrangement uses TRBV4-1 and TRBJ1-4; D unresolved. The V end lost 0 bases, the J end lost 8 bases, and 10 bases lay between the germline ends. The germline V gene encodes CDR1 MGHRA and CDR2 YSYEKL. This CDR3 contains 14 residues. DNA for the CDR3: TGCGCCAGCAGCCAAGATCCCCCAGAAGAAAAACTGTTTTTT. Its translation is CASSQDPPEEKLFF.

The CDR3 is CAIKNREEETQYF. Written as DNA, the CDR3 is TGTGCCATCAAAAACAGGGAAGAGGAGACCCAGTACTTC. The chain is built from TRBV10-3 and TRBJ2-5, with TRBD1 as a possible D gene (6 bases). Trimming removed 7 bases at V and 5 bases at J, with 14 bases between. CDR1 is ENHRY, CDR2 SYGVKD, per germline. This CDR3 has 13 amino acids.

The V gene is TRBV27, the J gene TRBJ1-2, with 7 bases fitting TRBD1. The CDR3 is 16 amino acids. Germline CDR1 MNHEY, CDR2 SMNVEV (reference sequence). The V and J ends lost 5 bases and 1 base, in that order; junction bases with no gene match: 10. CDR3 in DNA: TGTGCCAGCAGTAGCCGACAGGGTCTATTTAACTATGGCTACACCTTC. Translated, it gives CASSSRQGLFNYGYTF.

The chain carries TRBV13 and TRBJ1-2; 8 bases agree with TRBD1. The CDR3 length is 13 residues. With V trimmed by 5 bases and J by 7 bases, 6 bases remained unmatched. Germline CDR1 is PRHDT and CDR2 is FYEKMQ (reference sequence). The CDR3 here is CASSNSGQGGYTF. CDR3 sequence (DNA): TGTGCCAGCAGCAACTCTGGACAGGGTGGCTACACCTTC.

This sequence joins TRBV27 and TRBJ2-2; D might be TRBD2 (5 bases). V gave up 0 bases and J gave up 5 bases, with 16 bases separating them. In germline, CDR1 is MNHEY, CDR2 SMNVEV (reference sequence). CDR3 length equals 17 residues. This CDR3 is CASSLSNPSGGTGELFF. DNA for the CDR3: TGTGCCAGCAGTTTATCAAATCCTAGTGGCGGGACCGGGGAGCTGTTTTTT.

The gene calls are TRBV6-1 and TRBJ1-4; possible D gene TRBD1, 6 bases. This CDR3 spans 14 amino acids. Per the germline V gene, CDR1 is MNHNS and CDR2 is SASEGT. V lost 7 bases and J lost 5, with 14 bases in between. CDR3 in amino acids: CASTNRAGNEKLFF. Here the CDR3 DNA reads TGTGCCAGCACCAACAGGGCTGGAAATGAAAAACTGTTTTTT.